These 32 T cell receptor beta chains share one sample of origin, sequenced in a study of blood T cell repertoires in COVID-19. Here immunoSEQ multiplex PCR was the method, and the copy in TCRdb shows in-frame clones only, minus some. In the table there are about 220,000 clones, 85% of which are singletons. Sequencing was carried out using peripheral blood. Every receptor here comes from a man aged 45-65 years who had recovered from COVID-19.

The chain is built from TRBV7-8 and TRBJ1-4, with 8 bases fitting TRBD1. The CDR3 is made up of 15 amino acids. Germline V gene sequence: CDR1 SGHVS, CDR2 FQNEAQ. The V gene end was trimmed by 5 bases and the J gene end by 4 bases; junction bases not matched to a gene: 6. The CDR3 DNA is TGTGCCAGCAGCCTAAACAGGGGGAATAATGAAAAACTGTTTTTT. Protein product: CASSLNRGNNEKLFF.

The sample holds many counts of this clone. The chain has TRBV10-2 and TRBJ2-5; 10 bases are shared with TRBD2. The V gene's germline CDR1 is WSHSY and CDR2 SAAADI. CDR3 length: 17 residues. J was trimmed by 2 bases and V by 5 bases; bases with no gene match: 11. CDR3 region: CASSNGLADRVQETQYF. For the CDR3, the DNA is TGCGCCAGCAGTAACGGACTAGCGGATAGAGTACAAGAGACCCAGTACTTC.

V gene TRBV4-2 combines with J gene TRBJ1-4, with 8 nucleotides matching TRBD1. This CDR3 spans 18 amino acids. V gave up 3 bases and J gave up 0 bases; unmatched junction bases: 9. Germline assignment: CDR1 LGHNA and CDR2 YNFKEQ. CDR3 sequence (DNA): TGTGCCAGCAGCCATTCCGGGACAGGAATCGCAACTAATGAAAAACTGTTTTTT. This gives the protein CASSHSGTGIATNEKLFF.

This chain connects TRBV19 to TRBJ2-7; a weak D match, TRBD1 (5 bases). Trimming shortened V by 3 bases and J by 0 bases, and 9 bases separated the two germline ends. The CDR3 length is 14 residues. The germline gives CDR1 LNHDA, CDR2 SQIVND (reference sequence). The CDR3 loop reads CASSIQGTSYEQYF. In DNA, the CDR3 is TGTGCCAGTAGTATCCAGGGAACCTCCTACGAGCAGTACTTC.

The chain links TRBV5-4 to TRBJ2-7; no reliable D call. CDR1 is SGHNT, CDR2 YYREEE, per germline (reference sequence). The CDR3 has 15 amino acids. Trimming left V 0 bases short and J 0 bases short, with 10 bases between. In DNA, the CDR3 is TGTGCCAGCAGCTTGGAGGTTACAGACTCCTACGAGCAGTACTTC. This codes for CASSLEVTDSYEQYF.

This clone turned up a few times. This sequence joins TRBV5-1 and TRBJ2-1; 7 bases map to TRBD2. Germline V lookup: CDR1 SGHRS, CDR2 YFSETQ. With 3 bases clipped from V and 7 bases from J, the junction kept 13 bases outside the gene matches. The CDR3 is made up of 16 amino acids. DNA for the CDR3: TGCGCCAGCAGCTACCTCCAGGGAGGGGCGCCTAATGAGCAGTTCTTC. Its translation is CASSYLQGGAPNEQFF.

J is TRBJ1-1 and V is TRBV30; no definite D call. Per germline, CDR1 GTSNPN and CDR2 SVGIG (reference sequence). V was cut by 2 bases and J by 1 base, with 8 bases left in between. The CDR3 spans 13 residues. The CDR3 is CAWSSSPNTEAFF. CDR3 bases: TGTGCCTGGAGTAGCTCACCGAACACTGAAGCTTTCTTT. Together with reference TRBV30 and TRBJ1-1, the CDR3 gives the full variable domain: SQTIHQWPATLVQPVGSPLSLECTVEGTSNPNLYWYRQAAGRGLQLLFYSVGIGQISSEVPQNLSASRPQDRQFILSSKKLLLSDSGFYLCAWSSSPNTEAFFGQGTRLTVV.

The genes are TRBV3-1 (or the pseudogene TRBV3-2) and TRBJ2-7; 7 bases agree with TRBD2. From germline, CDR1 is LGHDT and CDR2 YNNKEL (reference sequence). CDR3 size: 14 residues. V gave up 11 bases and J gave up 0 bases; unmatched junction bases: 10. The CDR3 protein is CAASLGLDSYEQYF. The CDR3 bases are TGTGCCGCCTCCTTAGGACTAGACTCCTACGAGCAGTACTTC.

The rearrangement uses TRBV27 and TRBJ2-1; TRBD2 aligns across 9 bases. Germline CDR1 and CDR2: MNHEY and SMNVEV (reference sequence). CDR3 length: 15 residues. The J segment lost 4 bases and the V segment lost 4 bases, leaving 5 bases of the junction unmatched. The CDR3 nucleotides are TGTGCCAGCAGTTCGACTAGCGGAAAGTACAATGAGCAGTTCTTC. Protein: CASSSTSGKYNEQFF.

The V gene is TRBV5-1, the J gene TRBJ2-5, with TRBD2 as a possible D gene (5 bases). The V and J ends lost 0 bases and 5 bases respectively, with 14 bases between them. Germline lookup yields CDR1 SGHRS and CDR2 YFSETQ. The CDR3 extends over 15 amino acids. CDR3 nucleotide sequence: TGCGCCAGCAGCTTGGAATCGGGGATAGGGGAGACCCAGTACTTC. This gives the protein CASSLESGIGETQYF.

In this sample, this clone turned up a few times. V usage is TRBV2 and J usage is TRBJ1-6; D is uncertain. This CDR3 has 14 residues. V dropped 8 bases and J dropped 7 bases, with 15 bases sitting between them. Per germline, CDR1 SNHLY and CDR2 FYNNEI. As DNA, the CDR3 is TGTGCCAGCTCCACTTACCACGGGAATTCACCCCTCCACTTT. This encodes CASSTYHGNSPLHF. Combining the CDR3 with reference TRBV2 and TRBJ1-6 gives the whole variable domain EPEVTQTPSHQVTQMGQEVILRCVPISNHLYFYWYRQILGQKVEFLVSFYNNEISEKSEIFDDQFSVERPDGSNFTLKIRSTKLEDSAMYFCASSTYHGNSPLHFGNGTRLTVT.

This chain connects TRBV4-2 to TRBJ1-1; 7 nucleotides line up with TRBD1. This CDR3 region has 15 residues. With V trimmed by 1 base and J by 4 bases, 6 bases remained unmatched. CDR1 is LGHNA and CDR2 is YNFKEQ in the germline V gene. This CDR3 is CASSQVGGLFTEAFF. CDR3 DNA sequence: TGTGCCAGCAGCCAAGTAGGGGGCTTGTTCACTGAAGCTTTCTTT.

The genes are TRBV5-1 and TRBJ1-4; D possibly corresponds to TRBD1 (6 bases). The CDR3 sequence is 14 residues long. Germline CDR1 reads SGHRS; CDR2 reads YFSETQ. Trimming took off 6 bases at V and 6 bases at J, with 15 bases between the two ends. This chain's CDR3 is CASTSGVGDEKLFF. The CDR3, as DNA: TGCGCCAGCACTTCAGGGGTAGGGGATGAAAAACTGTTTTTT. Drawing the rest from reference TRBV5-1 and TRBJ1-4, the complete variable domain is KAGVTQTPRYLIKTRGQQVTLSCSPISGHRSVSWYQQTPGQGLQFLFEYFSETQRNKGNFPGRFSGRQFSNSRSEMNVSTLELGDSALYLCASTSGVGDEKLFFGSGTQLSVL.

The V call is TRBV24-1, the J call TRBJ2-3; 15 nucleotides agree with TRBD2. This CDR3 region has 19 residues. The germline CDR1 and CDR2 sequences are KGHDR and SFDVKD. V lost 0 bases and J lost 3; bases outside the gene matches: 6. The CDR3 DNA is TGTGCCACCAGTGATTTGCGAGGGACTAGCGGGAGGATGACAGATACGCAGTATTTT. It yields the protein CATSDLRGTSGRMTDTQYF.

This clone was found once. The rearrangement links TRBV7-9 to TRBJ2-3; 7 bases agree with TRBD2. The length of the CDR3 is 14 residues. Germline V gives CDR1 SEHNR, CDR2 FQNEAQ (reference sequence). V trimming: 6 bases; J trimming: 2 bases; junction bases outside the gene matches: 5. DNA for the CDR3: TGTGCCAGCAGATTCCAGCGGGACACAGATACGCAGTATTTT. This encodes CASRFQRDTDTQYF.

CDR3 in amino acids: CASSLGALGGSRTDTQYF. The CDR3 nucleotides read TGCGCCAGCAGCTTGGGGGCCTTGGGCGGGAGTCGCACAGATACGCAGTATTTT. J is TRBJ2-3 and V is TRBV5-1, with TRBD2 matching 7 bases. The V gene's germline CDR1 is SGHRS and CDR2 YFSETQ. With V trimmed by 0 bases and J by 1 base, 11 bases remained unmatched. This CDR3 spans 18 amino acids. Filled out from reference TRBV5-1 and TRBJ2-3, the complete variable domain reads KAGVTQTPRYLIKTRGQQVTLSCSPISGHRSVSWYQQTPGQGLQFLFEYFSETQRNKGNFPGRFSGRQFSNSRSEMNVSTLELGDSALYLCASSLGALGGSRTDTQYFGPGTRLTVL.

The chain joins TRBV10-1 to TRBJ2-1; 11 bases align to TRBD2. The CDR3 is made up of 18 amino acids. V trimming: 6 bases; J trimming: 5 bases; junction bases outside the gene matches: 15. Germline CDR1 WNHNN, CDR2 SYGVQD (reference sequence). The CDR3 region is CASSPLLGPSGRNNEQFF. CDR3 nucleotide sequence: TGCGCCAGCAGCCCTCTCTTGGGGCCTAGCGGGAGGAACAATGAGCAGTTCTTC.

This chain links TRBV5-4 with TRBJ1-4; maybe TRBD1 (5 bases). The V and J ends lost 3 bases and 4 bases respectively, with 16 bases between them. CDR3 length equals 16 residues. Germline lookup yields CDR1 SGHNT and CDR2 YYREEE (reference sequence). The CDR3 sequence is CASSWMETAFNEKLFF. The CDR3 bases are TGTGCCAGCAGCTGGATGGAGACAGCCTTTAATGAAAAACTGTTTTTT.

The chain recombines TRBV27 with TRBJ2-1, with D possibly TRBD2 on 5 matching bases. The length of the CDR3 is 13 residues. The germline CDR1 and CDR2 sequences are MNHEY and SMNVEV (reference sequence). Trimming left V 3 bases short and J 3 bases short, with 6 bases between. This chain's CDR3 is CASSFRDYNEQFF. The CDR3 bases are TGTGCCAGCAGTTTCCGGGACTACAATGAGCAGTTCTTC.

This rearrangement joins TRBV7-9 to TRBJ2-6, with 9 bases matching TRBD1. The CDR3 consists of 18 residues. CDR1 and CDR2 (germline): SEHNR, FQNEAQ (reference sequence). With 4 bases clipped from V and 1 base from J, the junction kept 8 bases outside the gene matches. The CDR3 DNA is TGTGCCAGCAGCTCGGACAGGGGTGGATTTTCTGGGGCCAACGTCCTGACTTTC. Translating gives CASSSDRGGFSGANVLTF. The variable domain in full, with the rest retrieved from reference TRBV7-9 and TRBJ2-6, is DTGVSQNPRHKITKRGQNVTFRCDPISEHNRLYWYRQTLGQGPEFLTYFQNEAQLEKSRLLSDRFSAERPKGSFSTLEIQRTEQGDSAMYLCASSSDRGGFSGANVLTFGAGSRLTVL.

The chain carries TRBV28 and TRBJ2-3; D is undetermined. There are 15 residues in the CDR3. Per the germline V gene, CDR1 is MDHEN and CDR2 is SYDVKM. V was pared by 2 bases and J by 0 bases, with 9 bases between. The CDR3 DNA reads as TGTGCCAGCAGTTTAATACAGATTAGCACAGATACGCAGTATTTT. Protein product: CASSLIQISTDTQYF.

This clone was detected a few times. V usage is TRBV2 and J usage is TRBJ1-5, with a possible D match to TRBD1 (5 bases). This CDR3 is 16 amino acids long. Trimming took off 5 bases at V and 0 bases at J, with 14 bases between the two ends. The germline V gene has CDR1 SNHLY and CDR2 FYNNEI. CDR3 sequence: CASSSRGDYSNQPQHF. CDR3 DNA: TGTGCCAGCAGTAGTCGGGGGGATTATAGCAATCAGCCCCAGCATTTT.

This chain uses TRBV6-4 with TRBJ2-5, with D possibly TRBD2 on 5 matching bases. The length of the CDR3 is 14 residues. The germline gives CDR1 MRHNA, CDR2 SNTAGT. V shed 0 bases and J shed 2 bases, with 7 bases lying between them. The CDR3 loop is CASSDSDSQETQYF. The CDR3 DNA follows: TGTGCCAGCAGTGACTCGGACTCACAAGAGACCCAGTACTTC.

This chain connects TRBV28 to TRBJ1-1, with TRBD1 matching 11 bases. The germline CDR1 and CDR2 sequences are MDHEN and SYDVKM. This CDR3 spans 14 amino acids. V gave up 9 bases and J gave up 10 bases; unmatched junction bases: 13. CDR3 amino acids: CASGTGTGGGRAFF. In DNA form, the CDR3 reads TGTGCCAGTGGGACCGGGACAGGGGGAGGTAGAGCTTTCTTT. The whole variable domain, filled in from reference TRBV28 and TRBJ1-1, reads DVKVTQSSRYLVKRTGEKVFLECVQDMDHENMFWYRQDPGLGLRLIYFSYDVKMKEKGDIPEGYSVSREKKERFSLILESASTNQTSMYLCASGTGTGGGRAFFGQGTRLTVV.

The chain uses TRBV7-6 and TRBJ2-7; 12 positions match TRBD2. V trimming: 5 bases; J trimming: 9 bases; junction bases outside the gene matches: 8. This CDR3 region has 14 residues. CDR1 is SGHVS and CDR2 is FNYEAQ in the germline V gene. CDR3 coding DNA: TGTGCCAGCAGCGCCTGGACTAGCGGGACGGGGCAGTACTTC. Its translation: CASSAWTSGTGQYF.

The gene calls are TRBV28 and TRBJ2-2, with unresolved D. The CDR3 is 20 residues long. Germline V gene data show CDR1 as MDHEN and CDR2 as SYDVKM. V lost 1 base, J lost 1 base, and 22 bases lay in between. CDR3: CASSLSDMPPPGQNTGELFF. CDR3 DNA: TGTGCCAGCAGTTTATCCGATATGCCCCCCCCGGGTCAGAACACCGGGGAGCTGTTTTTT.

The chain uses TRBV28 and TRBJ2-2, with 8 bases that match TRBD1. J gave up 5 bases and V 1 base, and 6 bases lay outside the gene matches. Germline V gives CDR1 MDHEN, CDR2 SYDVKM. The CDR3 length is 16 residues. As DNA, the CDR3 is TGTGCCAGCAGTTTATCCAGGGGGCAGGGTACCGGGGAGCTGTTTTTT. It encodes CASSLSRGQGTGELFF. The variable domain in full, completed from reference TRBV28 and TRBJ2-2, reads DVKVTQSSRYLVKRTGEKVFLECVQDMDHENMFWYRQDPGLGLRLIYFSYDVKMKEKGDIPEGYSVSREKKERFSLILESASTNQTSMYLCASSLSRGQGTGELFFGEGSRLTVL.

The chain couples TRBV30 to TRBJ2-5, with D unresolved. Trimming shortened V by 3 bases and J by 13 bases, and 24 bases separated the two germline ends. Germline assignment: CDR1 GTSNPN and CDR2 SVGIG (reference sequence). The CDR3 contains 14 residues. The CDR3: CAWSVVAVYTPRYF. CDR3 bases: TGTGCCTGGAGCGTAGTAGCCGTCTATACCCCGCGGTACTTC.

Only one count was recorded for this clone. This chain uses TRBV19 with TRBJ2-5; D not resolved. This CDR3 has 14 amino acids. V dropped 0 bases and J dropped 7 bases, with 12 bases sitting between them. Germline CDR1 LNHDA, CDR2 SQIVND (reference sequence). The CDR3 loop is CASSIDSRLGTQYF. The CDR3 DNA reads TGTGCCAGTAGTATAGACAGCCGGCTAGGGACCCAGTACTTC.

The CDR3 reads CASSLGLLRDGGNEQFF. CDR3 nucleotide sequence: TGTGCCAGCAGTTTAGGGCTGCTGCGGGATGGGGGCAATGAGCAGTTCTTC. This rearrangement joins TRBV27 to TRBJ2-1; possibly TRBD2 for D (6 bases). V lost 2 bases, J lost 6 bases, and 20 bases lay in between. The V gene's germline CDR1 is MNHEY and CDR2 SMNVEV (reference sequence). CDR3 length equals 17 residues.

This rearrangement joins TRBV4-1 to TRBJ2-7; 8 positions match TRBD2. V shed 4 bases, J shed 3 bases, and the junction held 5 bases outside the gene matches. CDR1 and CDR2 from the germline V gene are MGHRA and YSYEKL. This CDR3 spans 14 amino acids. The CDR3 region has the DNA TGCGCCAGCAGCCTGACTAGCGCAAACTACGAGCAGTACTTC. Encoded protein: CASSLTSANYEQYF.

The J gene is TRBJ1-1, the V gene TRBV30; no clear D. The V gene lost 3 bases and the J gene lost 1 base, with 9 bases spanning the gap. Germline loops: CDR1 GTSNPN, CDR2 SVGIG (reference sequence). This CDR3 region has 13 residues. CDR3 DNA: TGTGCCTGGAGGAAAACAGCGAACACTGAAGCTTTCTTT. It codes for CAWRKTANTEAFF.